This paragraph covers one T cell receptor beta chain sequence. What antigen it recognizes has not been identified. Base qualities were left out, and no much larger clone turns up one base away. This specimen comes from a study of Tregs in tolerant kidney transplant recipients (dated by TCRdb to between 2017 and 2020). Looking at the study overall: Transplants used related donors with nonmyeloablative bone marrow transplantation; mixed chimerism was transient in the human trials. The study used TCRbeta sequencing to identify donor-specific regulatory T cells before combined kidney and bone marrow transplantation, then tracked those cells after transplant. What the study reported, not specific to this receptor: Because only a small number of patients were included, the study had limitations, and the results will need to be validated in larger populations as well as under other immunosuppression protocols. Donor-specific Treg expansion was found to exceed global Treg expansion in tolerant patients, suggesting antigen-driven rather than nonspecific expansion. Expanding Tregs with activated donor B cells appeared to identify the most biologically relevant and donor-specific TCRbeta repertoire. Although technical replication error seemed to be minimal, the question of biological reproducibility was not addressed directly. For some patients, the PCR primers changed as time went on, which meant samples from those patients could not be compared with one another at the nucleotide level.

This specimen's time point label, interpreted: blood sample drawn before combined kidney and bone marrow transplant. Unstimulated Tregs (CD4+CD25+CD127-), CD4+ non-Tregs (CD4+CD25-), CD4 and CD8 cells were FACS-sorted from thawed PBMCs. Patients were 4 combined kidney and bone marrow transplant recipients from the ITN036ST trial, and only these trial subjects had samples available. Healthy control blood was separated into PBMCs by Ficoll density gradient and cryopreserved, and patient PBMCs were collected both before and after transplant. The CDR3, from cysteine to phenylalanine, totals 15 residues. The only DNA kept is the CDR3, 45 bases in frame from the first base. Looking up the germline V gene yields CDR1 SGHRS and CDR2 YFSETQ. Trimming at the junction amounts to 2 bases on V and 0 bases on J, and the germline ends lie 11 bases apart. Genomic DNA was extracted from sorted cells with the QIAGEN DNeasy Blood and Tissue Kit for TCRbeta CDR3 sequencing. High-throughput TCRbeta CDR3 sequencing, which included PCR amplification with bias correction and internal controls, was done commercially through immunoSEQ. Per the original workflow: A unique productive TCRbeta sequence was defined by the CDR3 nucleotide sequence when primers matched, and otherwise by the CDR3 amino acid sequence together with the Vbeta and Jbeta genes. Sorting error was corrected by removing sequences shared between sorted populations at a frequency ratio of 2:1 or less, and the remaining shared sequences were assigned to the higher population. Donor-reactive sequences were defined as at least 5-fold expanded in CFSE-low cells versus unstimulated cells, with frequency of at least 0.01% in CFSE-low cells. Repertoire divergence was quantified by Jensen-Shannon divergence using the top 100 TCRbeta sequences ranked by frequency. For any sample with multiple sequencing runs, sorting error was corrected in each run separately before the runs were pooled. Imported from immuneACCESS, the table was reduced by TCRdb to in-frame sequences with V and J called. These copies leave out some clones; in studies compared against another copy, an unresolved V gene accounts for under half, and the cause of the remainder is not known. D and trimming were read from the DNA, whereas the V and J calls and clone size are those reported in that table. The sample has tens of thousands of clones on record, over 85% of them singletons. 0.46% of the sample goes to the ten largest clones.

The material sequenced was CD4+ T cells from blood, taken before the transplant. The origin of this receptor is a human donor who received a combined kidney and bone marrow transplant. The receptor chain draws on TRBV5-1 and TRBJ1-1; TRBD1 is perhaps the D gene, given 6 matching bases. The CDR3 region reads CASSLQTGMNTEAFF. Read as DNA, the sequence is TGCGCCAGCAGCTTACAAACAGGGATGAACACTGAAGCTTTCTTT.